Reported below is one TCR beta chain. This entry comes from a study of blood T cell repertoires in COVID-19. Study as a whole: The origin of the acute and convalescent COVID-19 samples was the United States, Italy and Spain.

CDR1 is SGHRS and CDR2 is YFSETQ in the germline V gene. V was trimmed by 0 bases and J by 0 bases, leaving 10 bases between them. The CDR3 runs 16 residues. Per the original methods: For nucleated cells, counts were estimated from reference gene primer amplification. Sequencing was performed with immunoSEQ multiplex PCR; in TCRdb, only in-frame clones are kept and a portion is missing. D and trimming come from the DNA, and the V and J calls and clone size come from that table. The sample includes 110,000 to 150,000 clones, approximately 78% of them seen just once. The sequenced sample was peripheral blood. The chain uses TRBV5-1 and TRBJ2-1, with D maybe TRBD2 (5 bases). The sequence was obtained from a woman of 80 years or more with acute or convalescent COVID-19. The CDR3 loop is CASSLAPGSSYNEQFF. CDR3 sequence (DNA): TGCGCCAGCAGCTTGGCCCCGGGAAGCTCCTACAATGAGCAGTTCTTC.